These 10 T cell receptor beta chains came from one sample sequenced in a study of shared clonotypes between healthy human individuals. Generated by immunoSEQ multiplex PCR, the TCRdb table keeps only in-frame clones and is missing some. The sample yields a few million clones, 85% to 95% seen once. Sequenced sample: naive CD4+ T cells from PBMCs. The sample's subset: CD45RA+ positively selected. These receptors were taken from a man aged 18-30 years in good health. Some clones in this sample may be carry-over from other donors' samples.

This clone was picked up a small number of times. V gene TRBV19 combines with J gene TRBJ1-1; D not certain. The germline V gene has CDR1 LNHDA and CDR2 SQIVND (reference sequence). The CDR3 loop spans 10 amino acids. The V end was cut by 7 bases, the J end by 2 bases, with 2 bases between. The CDR3, as DNA: TGTGCCAGTATAAACACTGAAGCTTTCTTT. It specifies CASINTEAFF.

The rearrangement joins TRBV15 to TRBJ2-5; maybe TRBD2 (5 bases). The CDR3 has 13 residues. V was pared by 9 bases and J by 3 bases, with 14 bases between. Germline lookup yields CDR1 LNHNV and CDR2 YYDKDF (reference sequence). This CDR3 reads CATTSGSKETQYF. The CDR3 DNA is TGTGCCACTACGTCGGGGAGCAAAGAGACCCAGTACTTC.

This chain links TRBV2 with TRBJ2-3; D call uncertain. The V gene lost 8 bases and the J gene lost 0 bases, with 9 bases spanning the gap. CDR1 is SNHLY, CDR2 FYNNEI, per germline. The CDR3 is 13 residues long. The CDR3 here is CASGTISTDTQYF. In nucleotides, the CDR3 is TGTGCCAGCGGAACCATAAGCACAGATACGCAGTATTTT.

This clone has a single count. V gene TRBV2 combines with J gene TRBJ2-7; no clear D gene. Germline CDR1 and CDR2: SNHLY and FYNNEI. Trimming removed 6 bases at V and 5 bases at J, with 14 bases between. The CDR3 is 13 amino acids. As DNA, the CDR3 is TGTGCCAGCAGGACCTCCGTTACCCACGAGCAGTACTTC. As protein: CASRTSVTHEQYF.

The chain is built from TRBV27 and TRBJ2-3; no clear D gene. Germline V CDR1 and CDR2: MNHEY, SMNVEV (reference sequence). The V end was cut by 0 bases, the J end by 3 bases, with 10 bases between. This CDR3 spans 15 amino acids. In nucleotides, the CDR3 is TGTGCCAGCAGTTTATCGCCCGTGGGGACAGATACGCAGTATTTT. Protein: CASSLSPVGTDTQYF.

The rearrangement uses TRBV28 and TRBJ1-1, with 10 nucleotides matching TRBD1. Germline CDR1 and CDR2: MDHEN and SYDVKM. There are 14 residues in the CDR3. With V trimmed by 10 bases and J by 4 bases, 9 bases remained unmatched. The CDR3 coding sequence is TGTGCCACCCGACAGGGGGCTTTGGGCACTGAAGCTTTCTTT. It is translated as CATRQGALGTEAFF.

The gene calls are TRBV10-1 and TRBJ2-5; the match to TRBD1 covers 9 bases. Germline loops: CDR1 WNHNN, CDR2 SYGVQD (reference sequence). Trimming took 7 bases from V and 5 from J; bases not matched to a gene: 11. The length of the CDR3 is 15 residues. CDR3 nucleotide sequence: TGCGCCAGCACTCGACGGACAGGGGCAGGGGAGACCCAGTACTTC. It yields the protein CASTRRTGAGETQYF.

The chain has TRBV6-1 and TRBJ1-2; the D gene is possibly TRBD1 (6 bases). CDR3 length equals 13 residues. Germline CDR1 and CDR2: MNHNS and SASEGT. V gave up 5 bases and J gave up 3 bases, with 10 bases separating them. The CDR3 sequence: CASSQGFDYGYTF. CDR3 sequence (DNA): TGTGCCAGCAGTCAGGGGTTCGACTATGGCTACACCTTC.

This clone was recorded a few times. The sample has other DNA sequences that encode this CDR3 too. The chain links TRBV5-1 to TRBJ1-1, with TRBD1 as a possible D gene (5 bases). The V end was cut by 0 bases, the J end by 2 bases, with 5 bases between. This CDR3 has 13 amino acids. Germline CDR1 reads SGHRS; CDR2 reads YFSETQ. The CDR3 coding sequence is TGCGCCAGCAGCTTGGGGACAAACACTGAAGCTTTCTTT. It codes for CASSLGTNTEAFF.

The sample holds one count of this clone. The genes are TRBV5-4 and TRBJ2-7; 7 positions agree with TRBD2. This CDR3 is built from 16 residues. With 4 bases clipped from V and 4 bases from J, the junction kept 14 bases outside the gene matches. Looked up from germline, CDR1 is SGHNT and CDR2 is YYREEE (reference sequence). The CDR3 loop reads CASSRDGLTSEYEQYF. The CDR3 DNA reads TGTGCCAGCAGCCGGGACGGATTAACTAGCGAATACGAGCAGTACTTC.